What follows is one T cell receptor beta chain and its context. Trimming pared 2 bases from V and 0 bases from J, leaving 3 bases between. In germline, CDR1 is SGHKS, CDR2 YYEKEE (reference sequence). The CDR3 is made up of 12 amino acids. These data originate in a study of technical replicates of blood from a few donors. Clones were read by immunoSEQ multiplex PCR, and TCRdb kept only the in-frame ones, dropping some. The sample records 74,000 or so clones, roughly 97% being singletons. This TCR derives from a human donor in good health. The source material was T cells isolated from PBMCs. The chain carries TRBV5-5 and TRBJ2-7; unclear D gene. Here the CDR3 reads CASSFSSYEQYF. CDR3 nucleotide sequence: TGTGCCAGCAGCTTCAGCTCCTACGAGCAGTACTTC.